These T cell receptor beta chains were read from a single sample in a study of shared clonotypes between healthy human individuals. Here immunoSEQ multiplex PCR was the method, and the copy in TCRdb shows in-frame clones only, minus some. The sample holds almost 750,000 clones, 72% seen once. The sample taken for sequencing was memory CD4+ T cells sorted from blood. The receptors originated from a woman aged 30 to 39 in good health. CDR3s include the opening cysteine and the closing phenylalanine or tryptophan. D genes are given only for firm matches. Where a row states a size, it is once, few, many or the class of an expanded clone; other rows omit it.

d_call: .
clone_size: .
v_call: TRBV18
j_call: TRBJ2-7
cdr3_nt: TGTGCCAGCTCACCACCGGCTAGCTCCGACGAGCAGTACTTC
cdr3_aa: CASSPPASSDEQYF

d_call: .
clone_size: .
v_call: TRBV5-8
j_call: TRBJ1-2
cdr3_nt: TGTGCCAGCAGCCCTGGCGGGGGGGGAGGCTATGGCTACACCTTC
cdr3_aa: CASSPGGGGGYGYTF

d_call: TRBD2
clone_size: .
v_call: TRBV14
j_call: TRBJ2-5
cdr3_nt: TGTGCCAGCAGCCAACAGCCGACTAGCAAAAAGGGAGAGACCCAGTACTTC
cdr3_aa: CASSQQPTSKKGETQYF

d_call: TRBD2
clone_size: .
v_call: TRBV30
j_call: TRBJ2-1
cdr3_nt: TGTGCCTGGAGTACCCTCGTAGCGGGAGAGAGATACAATGAGCAGTTCTTC
cdr3_aa: CAWSTLVAGERYNEQFF

d_call: .
clone_size: .
v_call: TRBV11-2
j_call: TRBJ2-7
cdr3_nt: TGTGCCAGCAGCCCCCAGGCCTACGAGCAGTACTTC
cdr3_aa: CASSPQAYEQYF

d_call: .
clone_size: .
v_call: TRBV28
j_call: TRBJ1-4
cdr3_nt: TGTGCCAGCACCCCTGATTTGGGGATGCAAGAAAAACTGTTTTTT
cdr3_aa: CASTPDLGMQEKLFF

d_call: TRBD1
clone_size: .
v_call: TRBV7-8
j_call: TRBJ2-1
cdr3_nt: TGTGCCAGCAGCCCGGACAGGGGGCGGAATGAGCAGTTCTTC
cdr3_aa: CASSPDRGRNEQFF

d_call: TRBD1
clone_size: .
v_call: TRBV28
j_call: TRBJ1-2
cdr3_nt: TGTGCCAGCAGACCCTCACAGGGGTTACGGGGCTACACCTTC
cdr3_aa: CASRPSQGLRGYTF

d_call: .
clone_size: .
v_call: TRBV6-1
j_call: TRBJ2-3
cdr3_nt: TGTGCCAGCAGTGAACTGGGCAGCACAGATACGCAGTATTTT
cdr3_aa: CASSELGSTDTQYF

d_call: .
clone_size: few
v_call: TRBV25-1
j_call: TRBJ2-4
cdr3_nt: TGTGCCAGCAGTGAATCGGGGGCTCTGGGCGCCAAAAACATTCAGTACTTC
cdr3_aa: CASSESGALGAKNIQYF

d_call: .
clone_size: .
v_call: TRBV4-1
j_call: TRBJ2-7
cdr3_nt: TGCGCCAGCAGCCGAGGGGGGAAGGACCGATACTACGAGCAGTACTTC
cdr3_aa: CASSRGGKDRYYEQYF

d_call: .
clone_size: .
v_call: TRBV25-1
j_call: TRBJ1-4
cdr3_nt: TGTGCCAGCAGTGAAGGGGCAACTAATGAAAAACTGTTTTTT
cdr3_aa: CASSEGATNEKLFF

d_call: .
clone_size: .
v_call: TRBV7-8
j_call: TRBJ2-5
cdr3_nt: TGTGCCAGCAGCTTCTCGGGGGCGGAGGAGACCCAGTACTTC
cdr3_aa: CASSFSGAEETQYF

d_call: TRBD2
clone_size: .
v_call: TRBV4-1
j_call: TRBJ2-3
cdr3_nt: TGCGCCAGCAGCCACCACCCCAGCGGGAGGGATGCAGATACGCAGTATTTT
cdr3_aa: CASSHHPSGRDADTQYF

d_call: .
clone_size: .
v_call: TRBV10-3
j_call: TRBJ2-7
cdr3_nt: TGTGCCACGCGGAGTGGGGCCAGCAACTACGAGCAGTACTTC
cdr3_aa: CATRSGASNYEQYF

d_call: TRBD1
clone_size: .
v_call: TRBV6-6
j_call: TRBJ1-5
cdr3_nt: TGTGCCAGCAGACCAGTGTGGACAGGTTACAATCAGCCCCAGCATTTT
cdr3_aa: CASRPVWTGYNQPQHF

d_call: .
clone_size: .
v_call: TRBV6-1
j_call: TRBJ2-2
cdr3_nt: TGTGCCAGCATTGATCGGGGGACATCGGCCGGGGAGCTGTTTTTT
cdr3_aa: CASIDRGTSAGELFF

d_call: TRBD2
clone_size: .
v_call: TRBV4-1
j_call: TRBJ2-3
cdr3_nt: TGCGCCAGCAGCCAAGGGCCGACTAGCGGGAGCACAGATACGCAGTATTTT
cdr3_aa: CASSQGPTSGSTDTQYF

d_call: TRBD2
clone_size: few
v_call: TRBV5-1
j_call: TRBJ2-1
cdr3_nt: TGCGCCAGCAGCTTGGCGGCGGGAGGGGAAGGTGAGCAGTTCTTC
cdr3_aa: CASSLAAGGEGEQFF

d_call: TRBD2
clone_size: .
v_call: TRBV5-1
j_call: TRBJ2-7
cdr3_nt: TGCGCCAGCAGCTTGCCAGGGACTAGCGGTCTCTTCGAGCAGTACTTC
cdr3_aa: CASSLPGTSGLFEQYF

d_call: .
clone_size: .
v_call: TRBV14
j_call: TRBJ2-2
cdr3_nt: TGTGCCAGCAGCCAACGGGTCGGGCGAGACACCGGGGAGCTGTTTTTT
cdr3_aa: CASSQRVGRDTGELFF

d_call: .
clone_size: once
v_call: TRBV11-2
j_call: TRBJ2-5
cdr3_nt: TGTGCCAGCAGCTTAAAGACAGCGGAGGCGGGCGAGACCCAGTACTTC
cdr3_aa: CASSLKTAEAGETQYF

d_call: TRBD2
clone_size: .
v_call: TRBV25-1
j_call: TRBJ2-3
cdr3_nt: TGTGCCAGCGCCGTCGGGGGGTTCACAGATACGCAGTATTTT
cdr3_aa: CASAVGGFTDTQYF

d_call: TRBD2
clone_size: few
v_call: TRBV12-5
j_call: TRBJ2-7
cdr3_nt: TGTGCTAGTGGCATAGCGGGAGCGCGAGAGCAGTACTTC
cdr3_aa: CASGIAGAREQYF

d_call: .
clone_size: .
v_call: TRBV21-1
j_call: TRBJ1-1
cdr3_nt: TGTGCCAGCAGTAACGAGCGAACTGAAGCTTTCTTT
cdr3_aa: CASSNERTEAFF

d_call: TRBD1
clone_size: few
v_call: TRBV27
j_call: TRBJ2-7
cdr3_nt: TGTGCCAGCAGTGTTAGATACAGGGGCGGATCCTACGAGCAGTACTTC
cdr3_aa: CASSVRYRGGSYEQYF

d_call: .
clone_size: many
v_call: TRBV25-1
j_call: TRBJ2-4
cdr3_nt: TGTGCCAGCAGTGAATCGTTAGCCAAAAACATTCAGTACTTC
cdr3_aa: CASSESLAKNIQYF

d_call: TRBD2
clone_size: few
v_call: TRBV7-3
j_call: TRBJ2-3
cdr3_nt: TGTGCCAGCAGCTTAGATAGCGGGACAGATACGCAGTATTTT
cdr3_aa: CASSLDSGTDTQYF

d_call: .
clone_size: .
v_call: TRBV19
j_call: TRBJ1-1
cdr3_nt: TGTGCCAGTACGGGCCCGAGGGGAACTGAAGCTTTCTTT
cdr3_aa: CASTGPRGTEAFF